The T cell receptor (beta chain) under discussion was sequenced for a study of T cells in Graves' hyperthyroidism and ophthalmopathy (dated by TCRdb to the late 2010s). About the study as a whole: Peripheral blood samples were taken at the time of initial diagnosis, prior to any treatment. To identify distinguishing TCR V-J signatures, a discovery cohort of around 98 patients was used, comprising fewer than 45 with Graves' ophthalmopathy and around 60 with stable Graves' hyperthyroidism. An independent validation cohort of under 20 hyperthyroidism patients and approximately 17 patients who later progressed to ophthalmopathy tested prospective prediction of ophthalmopathy. The 90 to 100 discovery patients were randomly split 7:3 into training and test sets. Thyroid tissue and blood T-cell repertoires from about 6 Graves' hyperthyroidism patients were also compared in the study. After blood sampling, hyperthyroidism patients were treated with methimazole at a starting dose of 30 mg daily, and ophthalmopathy patients were treated with high-dose intravenous methylprednisolone. The paper describes TCR Vbeta CDR3 sequencing of 130 to 150 peripheral blood samples, made up of under 50 ophthalmopathy patients, over 70 hyperthyroidism patients and 17 progressor patients.

Amplification of TCR beta CDR3 regions was carried out from RNA transcripts. The first round of RT-PCR for the TCR CDR3 was performed with the HTBI primer set and the Qiagen OneStep RT-PCR kit. A second multiplex PCR round built the libraries, followed by size selection and purification. Sequencing of the libraries was done on an Illumina HiSeq2000 using paired-end 100 bp reads. In the source study's methods: SOAPnuke was used to process the raw data, with reads discarded if the reads contained adapters or uncalled bases, had a mean Phred below 15, or lacked an exact constant-primer or identifier match. COPE v1.2.5 was used to merge the high-quality paired reads, and each unique nucleotide sequence was defined as a clonotype. MiTCR v1.1 was used to align clonotypes to the IMGT TRBV, TRBD and TRBJ reference segments. Analysis was restricted to V-J combinations with a frequency above 0.0001, which covered roughly 99% of repertoires. A TCS score was defined as the ratio between F50 (clonal expansion) and ExV (chaos), using BLOSUM62-based TCRdist between CDR3 peptides within each V-J. Welch's t-statistics and random forest reduced fewer than 600 V-J features to roughly 13, which were used in a naive Bayes classifier (R e1071). Thyroid-blood repertoire similarity was quantified with the Morisita-Horn index. Using fastp at Q25 and MiXCR, TCRdb reprocessed the public reads and kept productive beta chains. Each entry merges the rows of one CDR3 protein and shows their most common DNA and genes. What appears here as the V and J calls and clone size reflects TCRdb's work, not the paper's. A total of hundreds of thousands of distinct CDR3 sequences appear in this sample, more than 30% of them only once. 7% to 10% of the sample is in the top ten clones.

A patient counted as having stable Graves' hyperthyroidism if no progression to ophthalmopathy occurred over 18 months of follow-up. Hyperthyroidism patients were newly diagnosed, with disease duration under 2 months, and aged 18 to 65 years. Any patient with an uncontrolled infection, another autoimmune disease, pregnancy or lactation was excluded. Diagnoses were based on clinical symptoms, serum thyroxine and TRAb, thyroid ultrasound and orbital computed tomography. Ficoll-Paque density gradient centrifugation was used to isolate PBMCs from approximately 10 ml of fresh peripheral blood. Trizol reagent was used to extract total RNA, and RNA quality was then checked on an Agilent 2100 Bioanalyzer. Broad study findings and their caveats: During validation, the model predicted progression to ophthalmopathy a median of approximately six months ahead of onset, with more than 60% sensitivity and 72.22% specificity. Blood samples also contained most of the expanded thyroid clonotypes (frequency above 0.001), which suggests that blood repertoires may reflect thyroid immune responses. A model built on a 13 V-J signature distinguished ophthalmopathy from stable hyperthyroidism, reaching about 88% sensitivity and around 81% specificity in cross-validation and 80%/75% in testing. Sample size was not statistically predetermined, and investigators were not blinded to group allocation.

CDR1 and CDR2 are drawn from the germline V gene (reference sequence): PRHDT, FYEKMQ. V is cut back by 7 bases and J by 6 bases, with 13 bases in the junction unmatched. Including the terminal cysteine and phenylalanine, the CDR3 comprises 15 residues. Only the CDR3 DNA stays, 45 bases, in frame from base 1. This clonotype came up a few times. Its antigen has not been determined. One base away there is no much larger clone; base qualities are not given. The rearrangement combines TRBV13 with TRBJ2-7, with 9 bases in between that match TRBD2. The clonotype originates from a man between 18 and 35 years old with Graves' hyperthyroidism. Sequencing used blood. The CDR3 reads CASTPGLAGLGEQYF. The sequenced DNA: TGTGCCAGCACACCAGGGCTAGCGGGACTTGGCGAGCAGTACTTC. Supplemented by the reference TRBV13 and TRBJ2-7 proteins around the CDR3, the complete variable domain is AAGVIQSPRHLIKEKRETATLKCYPIPRHDTVYWYQQGPGQDPQFLISFYEKMQSDKGSIPDRFSAQQFSDYHSELNMSSLELGDSALYFCASTPGLAGLGEQYFGPGTRLTVT.